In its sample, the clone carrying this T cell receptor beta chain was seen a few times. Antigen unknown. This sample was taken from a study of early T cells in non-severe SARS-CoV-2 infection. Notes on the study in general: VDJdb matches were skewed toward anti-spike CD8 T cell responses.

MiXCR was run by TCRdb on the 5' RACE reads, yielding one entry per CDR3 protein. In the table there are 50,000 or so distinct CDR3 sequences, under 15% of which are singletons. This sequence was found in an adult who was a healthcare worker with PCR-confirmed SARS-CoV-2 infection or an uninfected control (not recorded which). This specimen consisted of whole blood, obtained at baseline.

In DNA form, the CDR3 reads TGCGCCAGCAGCTTGGACGGGAAGAACATTCAGTACTTC. Residues: CASSLDGKNIQYF. V usage is TRBV5-1 and J usage is TRBJ2-4; tentative D call: TRBD2 (5 bases). The CDR3 sequence is 13 residues long. Germline assignment: CDR1 SGHRS and CDR2 YFSETQ. Trimming took 0 bases from V and 7 from J, leaving 8 bases between them.